This T cell receptor beta chain was captured in a study of response to subunit inactivated influenza vaccine. TCRdb processed the RT-PCR reads anew with MiXCR; each CDR3 protein has one entry. This sample has about 500,000 distinct CDR3 sequences, with 16% found just once. Findings and caveats of the study: Each seasonal flu vaccination may recruit only limited new T cells, authors suggested.

Details on this clonotype: Its antigen remains unidentified.

Sequencing was performed on CD4+ T cells sorted from PBMCs, taken around 25 months after vaccination. This clonotype was sampled from a man aged 45 to 75 who received an inactivated influenza vaccine.

CDR3 DNA: TGTGCCAGCAGCCAACTTGGAGGGCGGGGTGAAAAACTGTTTTTT. Translated: CASSQLGGRGEKLFF. The V call is TRBV3-1, the J call TRBJ1-4; unclear D gene. The CDR3 has 15 residues. Germline values: CDR1 LGHDT, CDR2 YNNKEL (reference sequence). V was pared by 2 bases and J by 7 bases, with 14 bases between.